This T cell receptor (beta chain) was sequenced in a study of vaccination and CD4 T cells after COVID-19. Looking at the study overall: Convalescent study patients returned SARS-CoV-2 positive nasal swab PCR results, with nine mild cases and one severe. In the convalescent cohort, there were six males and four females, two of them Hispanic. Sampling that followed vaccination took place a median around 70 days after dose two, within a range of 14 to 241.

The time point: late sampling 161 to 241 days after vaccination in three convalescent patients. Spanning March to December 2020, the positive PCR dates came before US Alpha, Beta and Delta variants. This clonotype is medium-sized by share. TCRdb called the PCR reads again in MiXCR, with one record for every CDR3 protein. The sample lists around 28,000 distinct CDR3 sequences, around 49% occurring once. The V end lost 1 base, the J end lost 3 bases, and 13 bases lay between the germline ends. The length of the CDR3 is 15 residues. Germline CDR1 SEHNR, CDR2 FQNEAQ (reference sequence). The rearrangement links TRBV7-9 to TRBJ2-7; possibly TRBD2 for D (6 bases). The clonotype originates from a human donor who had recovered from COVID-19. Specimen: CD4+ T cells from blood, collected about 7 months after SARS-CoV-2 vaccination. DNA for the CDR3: TGTGCCAGCAGCTTAGGGGACTTCCCCGACTACGAGCAGTACTTC. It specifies CASSLGDFPDYEQYF.